This T cell receptor beta chain was sequenced during a study of T cells in Graves' hyperthyroidism and ophthalmopathy. CDR3 length equals 15 residues. The germline CDR1 and CDR2 sequences are DFQATT and SNEGSKA (reference sequence). V gave up 1 base and J gave up 3 bases; unmatched junction bases: 5. TCR beta CDR3 regions were amplified from RNA transcripts. Primed by the HTBI set, a first-round RT-PCR was run on the TCR CDR3. TCRdb fed the multiplex PCR reads into MiXCR, producing one record per CDR3 protein. Of around 350,000 distinct CDR3 sequences in the sample, more than 20% were seen once. The sequenced sample consisted of blood. The chain carries TRBV20-1 and TRBJ2-5; 10 nucleotides align to TRBD2. This receptor was identified in a man aged 45 to 65 with Graves' hyperthyroidism. The CDR3 protein is CSARGLAGDEETQYF. The CDR3 nucleotides read TGCAGTGCTAGAGGCCTAGCGGGAGATGAAGAGACCCAGTACTTC.